This entry lists 15 T cell receptor beta chains sequenced from one sample in a study of cytomegalovirus exposure and HLA in healthy donors (dated by TCRdb to the late 2010s). Receptors were amplified or captured by the immunoSEQ multiplex PCR assay. For the multiplex PCR, a mixture combining 60 forward primers for TCR Vbeta segments and 13 reverse primers for TCR Jbeta segments was used. What TCRdb holds here is the immuneACCESS table cut down to in-frame rearrangements. Part of the clones is not present; checked against another copy, under half of the missing clones reflect an unresolved V gene, and the others are unexplained. This sample lists 85,000 to 95,000 clones; approximately 7.6% were detected once. The ten biggest clones cover 2.3% of the sample. The sequenced sample was PBMCs. The receptor source for this set is a man aged 50 to 59 in good health and CMV-seronegative.

V gene TRBV7-9 combines with J gene TRBJ2-1; D ambiguous. The V gene lost 3 bases and the J gene lost 9 bases, with 9 bases spanning the gap. CDR3 size: 12 residues. Per the germline V gene, CDR1 is SEHNR and CDR2 is FQNEAQ (reference sequence). The DNA of the CDR3 is TGTGCCAGCAGCTTCGAGGCTACTGAGCAGTTCTTC. The encoded protein is CASSFEATEQFF.

This clone was found a few times. This rearrangement joins TRBV7-2 to TRBJ2-5; 8 nucleotides line up with TRBD1. The germline gives CDR1 SGHTA, CDR2 FQGNSA. The CDR3 covers 13 residues. After removal of 4 bases from V and 4 bases from J, the junction contained 2 bases not matched to a gene. CDR3: CASSYTGGETQYF. For the CDR3, the DNA is TGTGCCAGCAGCTACACAGGGGGAGAGACCCAGTACTTC.

This clone has more than one count but fewer than ten. The chain links TRBV7-9 to TRBJ2-2; perhaps TRBD2 as D (5 bases). This CDR3 comprises 14 residues. Germline loops: CDR1 SEHNR, CDR2 FQNEAQ (reference sequence). The V and J ends lost 1 base and 6 bases respectively, with 9 bases between them. The CDR3 protein is CASSLGGRAGELFF. CDR3 in DNA: TGTGCCAGCAGCTTAGGTGGGAGAGCCGGGGAGCTGTTTTTT.

The table lists this clone with a few counts. This chain connects TRBV5-4 to TRBJ2-1, with TRBD1 as a possible D gene (6 bases). The CDR3 contains 15 residues. CDR1 is SGHNT, CDR2 YYREEE, per germline (reference sequence). Between the trimmed V and J ends, which lost 1 base and 7 bases, there was a span of 15 bases. In nucleotides, the CDR3 is TGTGCCAGCAGCTTGAGGAATACAGGGAAAAATGAGCAGTTCTTC. It translates to CASSLRNTGKNEQFF.

The CDR3 spells CASIPGQGNTEAFF. The CDR3 nucleotides read TGTGCCAGCATTCCGGGACAGGGTAATACTGAAGCTTTCTTT. The gene calls are TRBV2 and TRBJ1-1, with 9 positions matching TRBD1. The germline CDR1 and CDR2 sequences are SNHLY and FYNNEI. The J segment lost 5 bases and the V segment lost 7 bases, leaving 8 bases of the junction unmatched. The CDR3 totals 14 residues.

J is TRBJ2-1 and V is TRBV5-4, with a possible D match to TRBD2 (5 bases). Trimming removed 4 bases from V and 6 bases from J, with 14 bases in between. Germline assignment: CDR1 SGHNT and CDR2 YYREEE (reference sequence). This CDR3 has 14 amino acids. CDR3: CASSPSATSNEQFF. The CDR3 nucleotides are TGTGCCAGCAGCCCAAGTGCCACTAGCAATGAGCAGTTCTTC.

This clone has only a few counts. The V gene is TRBV28, the J gene TRBJ2-3; 8 bases agree with TRBD1. Trimming removed 4 bases from V and 2 bases from J; junction bases left unmatched: 20. The CDR3 extends over 20 amino acids. From germline, CDR1 is MDHEN and CDR2 SYDVKM. The CDR3 nucleotides read TGTGCCAGCAGTTACCCGCTTAGTAGACAGGGGCCGGGGGCCACAGATACGCAGTATTTT. Amino acids: CASSYPLSRQGPGATDTQYF.

The J gene is TRBJ2-7, the V gene TRBV5-1, with D possibly TRBD2 on 7 matching bases. The CDR3 has 16 amino acids. V was cut by 0 bases and J by 8 bases, with 21 bases left in between. CDR1 and CDR2 from the germline V gene are SGHRS and YFSETQ. The CDR3 sequence: CASSLAGGRDAAKQYF. The CDR3 nucleotides are TGCGCCAGCAGCTTGGCCGGGGGGCGGGACGCTGCCAAGCAGTACTTC.

With respect to this clone: The junction differs from germline at one of its ends, possibly a read error. The CDR3 region has the DNA TGTGCCAGCAGCACAGGGCGGAGCTACGGGCAGTACTTC. This sequence encodes CASSTGRSYGQYF. The rearrangement links TRBV25-1 to TRBJ2-7; possibly TRBD1 for D (6 bases). The germline CDR1 and CDR2 sequences are MGHDK and SYGVNS. This CDR3 has 13 amino acids.

The sample holds a few counts of this clone. This chain connects TRBV27 to TRBJ2-7; 9 bases agree with TRBD2. The CDR3 is made up of 15 amino acids. The trim removed 0 bases at V and 3 bases at J, leaving 3 bases unmatched. Germline CDR1 reads MNHEY; CDR2 reads SMNVEV (reference sequence). The CDR3 sequence: CASSLSAGGGYEQYF. The CDR3 DNA is TGTGCCAGCAGTTTATCTGCGGGAGGGGGCTACGAGCAGTACTTC.

This clone was seen more than once but under ten times. The chain is built from TRBV25-1 and TRBJ2-7, with 14 nucleotides matching TRBD2. Germline V gene data show CDR1 as MGHDK and CDR2 as SYGVNS. CDR3 length: 16 amino acids. Losses at the gene ends were 4 bases for V and 5 bases for J; bases not matched to a gene: 7. The CDR3 sequence: CASSGRLAGGRDEQYF. CDR3 sequence (DNA): TGTGCCAGCAGTGGGAGACTAGCGGGAGGGAGGGACGAGCAGTACTTC.

This clone was picked up a small number of times. The rearrangement uses TRBV4-3 and TRBJ2-1; tentatively, D is TRBD2 (5 bases). V was clipped by 0 bases and J by 13 bases, with 16 bases between them. This CDR3 contains 14 residues. Looked up from germline, CDR1 is LGHNA and CDR2 is YSLEER. The chain's CDR3 is CASSQEVGGLGQFF. CDR3 in DNA: TGCGCCAGCAGCCAAGAAGTTGGAGGCCTAGGACAGTTCTTC.

This clone was detected only a few times. CDR3 region: CASSLETSVGNEQFF. CDR3 nucleotides: TGTGCCAGCAGCTTAGAAACTAGCGTCGGTAATGAGCAGTTCTTC. The V call is TRBV7-8, the J call TRBJ2-1; 7 bases are shared with TRBD2. With 1 base clipped from V and 7 bases from J, the junction kept 7 bases outside the gene matches. The CDR3 is 15 residues long. Per the germline V gene, CDR1 is SGHVS and CDR2 is FQNEAQ.

This chain joins TRBV27 and TRBJ1-5; D is undetermined. Germline V gene sequence: CDR1 MNHEY, CDR2 SMNVEV (reference sequence). Trimming shortened V by 5 bases and J by 6 bases, and 17 bases separated the two germline ends. The CDR3 has 15 amino acids. The CDR3 is CASSRSYERGQPQHF. Written as DNA, the CDR3 is TGTGCCAGCAGTCGGTCATATGAGCGGGGTCAGCCCCAGCATTTT.

A few counts support this clone. The V gene is TRBV30, the J gene TRBJ1-1, with 9 bases aligning to TRBD1. From germline, CDR1 is GTSNPN and CDR2 SVGIG (reference sequence). The V segment lost 2 bases and the J segment 6 bases; nucleotides outside the gene matches: 13. This CDR3 is built from 16 residues. In DNA form, the CDR3 reads TGTGCCTGGAGTACCCCGGGACAGGGAATGCGGGCTGAAGCTTTCTTT. This gives the protein CAWSTPGQGMRAEAFF.